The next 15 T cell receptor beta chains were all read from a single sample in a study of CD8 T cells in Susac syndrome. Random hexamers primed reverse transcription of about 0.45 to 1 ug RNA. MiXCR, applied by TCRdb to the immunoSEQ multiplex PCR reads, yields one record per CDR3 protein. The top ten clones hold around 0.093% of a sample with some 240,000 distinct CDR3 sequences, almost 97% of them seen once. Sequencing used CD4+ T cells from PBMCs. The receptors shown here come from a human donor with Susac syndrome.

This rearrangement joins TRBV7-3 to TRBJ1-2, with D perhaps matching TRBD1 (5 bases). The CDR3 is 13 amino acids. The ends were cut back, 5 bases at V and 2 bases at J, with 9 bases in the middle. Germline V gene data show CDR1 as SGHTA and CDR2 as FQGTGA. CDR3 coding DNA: TGTGCCAGCAGCGTCTCAGGGAACTATGGCTACACCTTC. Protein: CASSVSGNYGYTF.

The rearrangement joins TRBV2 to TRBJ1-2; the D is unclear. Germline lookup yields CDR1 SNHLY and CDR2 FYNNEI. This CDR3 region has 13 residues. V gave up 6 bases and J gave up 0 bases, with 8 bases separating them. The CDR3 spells CASRSVANYGYTF. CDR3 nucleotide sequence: TGTGCCAGCAGGTCGGTTGCTAACTATGGCTACACCTTC.

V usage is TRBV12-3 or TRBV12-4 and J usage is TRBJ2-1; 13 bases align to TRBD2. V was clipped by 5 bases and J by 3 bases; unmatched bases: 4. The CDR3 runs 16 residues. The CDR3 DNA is TGTGCCAGCAGTCTCACTAGCGGGGGGGACTACAATGAGCAGTTCTTC. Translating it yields CASSLTSGGDYNEQFF.

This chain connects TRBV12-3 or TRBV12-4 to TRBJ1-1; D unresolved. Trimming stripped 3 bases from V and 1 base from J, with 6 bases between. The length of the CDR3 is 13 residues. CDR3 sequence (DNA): TGTGCCAGCAGTTTTCGCGAGAACACTGAAGCTTTCTTT. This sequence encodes CASSFRENTEAFF.

CDR3: CASSFGGEAFF. CDR3 DNA: TGTGCCAGCAGCTTCGGGGGTGAAGCTTTCTTT. The chain carries TRBV11-3 and TRBJ1-1; D possibly corresponds to TRBD1 (5 bases). Germline V CDR1 and CDR2: SGHNT, YENEEA. Trimming took off 3 bases at V and 7 bases at J, with 6 bases between the two ends. The CDR3 has 11 amino acids.

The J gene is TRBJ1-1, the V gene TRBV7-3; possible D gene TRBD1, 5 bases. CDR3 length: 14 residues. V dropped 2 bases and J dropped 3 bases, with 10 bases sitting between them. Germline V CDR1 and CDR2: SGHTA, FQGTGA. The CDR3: CASSLGGWDTEAFF. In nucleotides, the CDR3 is TGTGCCAGCAGCTTAGGGGGTTGGGACACTGAAGCTTTCTTT.

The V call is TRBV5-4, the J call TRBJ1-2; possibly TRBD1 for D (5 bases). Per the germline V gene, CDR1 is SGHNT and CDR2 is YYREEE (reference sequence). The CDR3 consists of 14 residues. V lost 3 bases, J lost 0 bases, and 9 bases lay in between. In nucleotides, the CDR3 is TGTGCCAGCAGCTCCCGACAGTCTAACTATGGCTACACCTTC. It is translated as CASSSRQSNYGYTF.

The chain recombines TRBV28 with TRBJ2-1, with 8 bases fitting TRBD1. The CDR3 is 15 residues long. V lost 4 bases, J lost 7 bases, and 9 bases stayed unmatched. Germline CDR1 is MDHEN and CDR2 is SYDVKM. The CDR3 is CASSSAAGGLNEQFF. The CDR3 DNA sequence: TGTGCCAGCAGTTCCGCGGCAGGGGGCTTAAATGAGCAGTTCTTC.

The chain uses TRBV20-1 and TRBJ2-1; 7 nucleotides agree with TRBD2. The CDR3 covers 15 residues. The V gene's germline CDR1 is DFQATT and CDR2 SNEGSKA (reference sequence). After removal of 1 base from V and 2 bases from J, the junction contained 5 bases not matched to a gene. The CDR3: CSARVGGGPYNEQFF. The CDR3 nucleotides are TGCAGTGCTAGAGTCGGGGGAGGGCCCTACAATGAGCAGTTCTTC.

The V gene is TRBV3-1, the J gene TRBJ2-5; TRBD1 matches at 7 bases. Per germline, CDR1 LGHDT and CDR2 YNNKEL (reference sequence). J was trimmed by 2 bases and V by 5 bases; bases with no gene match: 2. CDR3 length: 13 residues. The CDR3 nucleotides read TGTGCCAGCAGCTACAGGGGACAAGAGACCCAGTACTTC. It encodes CASSYRGQETQYF.

CDR3 sequence reads: CATSDLYNQETQYF. DNA for the CDR3: TGTGCCACCAGTGATTTGTACAACCAAGAGACCCAGTACTTC. V usage is TRBV24-1 and J usage is TRBJ2-5; D gene ambiguous. CDR3 length: 14 amino acids. Trimming took off 0 bases at V and 0 bases at J, with 4 bases between the two ends. CDR1 is KGHDR and CDR2 is SFDVKD in the germline V gene.

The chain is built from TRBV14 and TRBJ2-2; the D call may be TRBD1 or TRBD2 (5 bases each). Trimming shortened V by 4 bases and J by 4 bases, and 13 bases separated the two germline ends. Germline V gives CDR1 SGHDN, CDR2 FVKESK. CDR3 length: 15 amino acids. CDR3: CASSPGPGSTGELFF. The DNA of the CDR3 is TGTGCCAGCAGCCCGGGACCGGGGTCCACCGGGGAGCTGTTTTTT.

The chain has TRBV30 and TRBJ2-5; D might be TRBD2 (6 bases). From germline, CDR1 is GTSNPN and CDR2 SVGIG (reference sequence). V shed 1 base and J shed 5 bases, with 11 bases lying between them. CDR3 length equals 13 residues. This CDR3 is CAWSGTIWETQYF. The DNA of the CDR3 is TGTGCCTGGAGTGGGACTATCTGGGAGACCCAGTACTTC.

In DNA, the CDR3 is TGTGCCAGCTCACCAGGGCAGACCGGCACCTACGAGCAGTACTTC. It is translated as CASSPGQTGTYEQYF. The chain links TRBV18 to TRBJ2-7; unclear D gene. Germline loops: CDR1 KGHSH, CDR2 LQKENI. Trimming cost V 2 bases and J 2 bases, with 13 bases left between them. The CDR3 extends over 15 amino acids.

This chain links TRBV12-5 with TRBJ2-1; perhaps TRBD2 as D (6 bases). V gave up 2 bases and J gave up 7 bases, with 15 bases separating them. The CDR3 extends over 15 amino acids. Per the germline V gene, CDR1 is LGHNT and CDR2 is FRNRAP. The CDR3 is CASGLSSGLGNEQFF. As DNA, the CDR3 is TGTGCTAGTGGTTTGAGTAGCGGATTAGGGAATGAGCAGTTCTTC. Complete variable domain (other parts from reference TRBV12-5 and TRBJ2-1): DARVTQTPRHKVTEMGQEVTMRCQPILGHNTVFWYRQTMMQGLELLAYFRNRAPLDDSGMPKDRFSAEMPDATLATLKIQPSEPRDSAVYFCASGLSSGLGNEQFFGPGTRLTVL.